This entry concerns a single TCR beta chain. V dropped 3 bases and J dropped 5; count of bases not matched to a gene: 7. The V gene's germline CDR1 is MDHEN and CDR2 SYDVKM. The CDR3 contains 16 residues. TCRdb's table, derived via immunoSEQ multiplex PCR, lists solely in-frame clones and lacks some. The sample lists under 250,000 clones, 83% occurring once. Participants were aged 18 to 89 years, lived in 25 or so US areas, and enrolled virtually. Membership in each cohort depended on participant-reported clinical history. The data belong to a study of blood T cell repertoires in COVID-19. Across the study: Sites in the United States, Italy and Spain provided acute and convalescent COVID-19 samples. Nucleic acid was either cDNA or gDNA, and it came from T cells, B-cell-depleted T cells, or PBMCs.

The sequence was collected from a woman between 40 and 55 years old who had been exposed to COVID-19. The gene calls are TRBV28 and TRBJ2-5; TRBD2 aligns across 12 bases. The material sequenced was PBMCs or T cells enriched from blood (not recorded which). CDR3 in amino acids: CASSFFPSGGAETQYF. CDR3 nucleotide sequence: TGTGCCAGCAGTTTTTTCCCTAGCGGGGGGGCGGAGACCCAGTACTTC.